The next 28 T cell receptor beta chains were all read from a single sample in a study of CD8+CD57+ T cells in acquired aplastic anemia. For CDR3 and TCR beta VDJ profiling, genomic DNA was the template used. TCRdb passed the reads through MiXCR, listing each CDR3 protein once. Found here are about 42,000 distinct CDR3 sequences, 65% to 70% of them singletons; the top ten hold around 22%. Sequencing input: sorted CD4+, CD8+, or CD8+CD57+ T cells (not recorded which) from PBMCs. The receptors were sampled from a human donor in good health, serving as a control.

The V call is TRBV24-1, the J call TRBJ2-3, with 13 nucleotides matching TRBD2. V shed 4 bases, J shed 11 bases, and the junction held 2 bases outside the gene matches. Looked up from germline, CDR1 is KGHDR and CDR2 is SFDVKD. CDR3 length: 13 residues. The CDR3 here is CATSDGTSGVQYF. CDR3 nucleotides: TGTGCCACCAGTGACGGGACTAGCGGGGTGCAGTATTTT.

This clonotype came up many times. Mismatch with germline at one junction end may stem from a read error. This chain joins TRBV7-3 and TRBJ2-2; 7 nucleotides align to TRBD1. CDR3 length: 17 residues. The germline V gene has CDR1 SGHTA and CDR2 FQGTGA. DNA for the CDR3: TGTGCCAGCAGCCTCCGACAGGGAGAAGCGAACACCGGGGAGCTGCTTTTT. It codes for CASSLRQGEANTGELLF.

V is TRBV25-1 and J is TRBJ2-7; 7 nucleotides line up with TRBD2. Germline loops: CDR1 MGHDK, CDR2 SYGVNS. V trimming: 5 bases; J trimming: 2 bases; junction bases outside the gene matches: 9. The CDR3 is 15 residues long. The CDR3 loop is CASSPLQRGPYEQYF. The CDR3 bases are TGTGCCAGCAGTCCGCTACAGCGGGGCCCCTACGAGCAGTACTTC.

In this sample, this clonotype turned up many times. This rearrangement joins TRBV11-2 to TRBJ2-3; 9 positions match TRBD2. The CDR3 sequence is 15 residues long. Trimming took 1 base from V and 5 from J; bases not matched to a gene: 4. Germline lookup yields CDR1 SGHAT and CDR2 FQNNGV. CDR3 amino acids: CASSLVVTSGDTQYF. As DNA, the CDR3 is TGTGCCAGCAGCTTAGTAGTGACTAGCGGAGATACGCAGTATTTT.

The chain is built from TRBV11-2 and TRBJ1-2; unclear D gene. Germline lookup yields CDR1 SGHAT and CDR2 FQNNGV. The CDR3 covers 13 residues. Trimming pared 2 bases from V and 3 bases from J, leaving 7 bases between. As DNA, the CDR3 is TGTGCCAGCAGCTTAAACAGAGACTATGGCTACACCTTC. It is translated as CASSLNRDYGYTF.

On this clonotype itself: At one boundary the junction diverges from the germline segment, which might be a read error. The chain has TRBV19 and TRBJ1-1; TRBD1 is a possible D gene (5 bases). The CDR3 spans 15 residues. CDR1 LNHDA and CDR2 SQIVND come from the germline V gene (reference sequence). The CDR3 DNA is TGCGCCAGCAGCTGGGGTTCGGGGCGACGGACTGAAGCTTTCTTT. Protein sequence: CASSWGSGRRTEAFF.

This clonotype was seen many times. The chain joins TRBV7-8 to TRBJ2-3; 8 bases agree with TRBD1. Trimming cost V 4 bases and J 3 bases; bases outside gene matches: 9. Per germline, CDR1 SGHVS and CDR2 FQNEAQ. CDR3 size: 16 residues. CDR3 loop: CASSSIGTGVTDTQYF. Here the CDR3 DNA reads TGTGCCAGCAGCTCAATTGGGACAGGAGTAACAGATACGCAGTATTTT. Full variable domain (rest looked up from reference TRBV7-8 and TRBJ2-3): GAGVSQSPRYKVAKRGQDVALRCDPISGHVSLFWYQQALGQGPEFLTYFQNEAQLDKSGLPSDRFFAERPEGSVSTLKIQRTQQEDSAVYLCASSSIGTGVTDTQYFGPGTRLTVL.

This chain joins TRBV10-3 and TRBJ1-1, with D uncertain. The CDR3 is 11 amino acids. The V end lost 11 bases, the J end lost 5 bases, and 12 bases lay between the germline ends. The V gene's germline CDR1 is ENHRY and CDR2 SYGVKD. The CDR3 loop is CAASLGTEAFF. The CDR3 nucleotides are TGTGCCGCCAGTCTGGGGACTGAAGCTTTCTTT.

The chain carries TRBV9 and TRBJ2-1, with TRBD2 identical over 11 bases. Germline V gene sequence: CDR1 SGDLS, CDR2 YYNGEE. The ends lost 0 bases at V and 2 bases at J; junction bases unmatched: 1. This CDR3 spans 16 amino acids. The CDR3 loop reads CASSVGSGGAYNEQFF. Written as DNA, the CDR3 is TGTGCCAGCAGCGTAGGTAGCGGGGGGGCCTACAATGAGCAGTTCTTC.

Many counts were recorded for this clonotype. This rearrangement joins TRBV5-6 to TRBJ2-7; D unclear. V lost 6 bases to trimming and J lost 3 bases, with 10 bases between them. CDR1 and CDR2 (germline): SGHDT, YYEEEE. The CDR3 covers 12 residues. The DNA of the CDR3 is TGTGCCAGCAACCAGTGGAGCTACGAGCAGTACTTC. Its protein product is CASNQWSYEQYF.

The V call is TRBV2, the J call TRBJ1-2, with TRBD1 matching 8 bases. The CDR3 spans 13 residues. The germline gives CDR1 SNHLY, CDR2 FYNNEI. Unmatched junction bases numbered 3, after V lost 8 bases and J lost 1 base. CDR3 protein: CASRDRSNYGYTF. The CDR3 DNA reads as TGTGCCAGCCGGGACAGGAGTAACTATGGCTACACCTTC.

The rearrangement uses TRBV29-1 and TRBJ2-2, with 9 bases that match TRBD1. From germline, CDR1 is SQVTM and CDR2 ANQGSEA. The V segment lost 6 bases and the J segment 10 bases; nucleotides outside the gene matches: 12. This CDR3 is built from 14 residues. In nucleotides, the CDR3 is TGCAGCGTCCAGGCCGGGACAGGGTACTTGGAGCTGTTTTTT. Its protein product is CSVQAGTGYLELFF.

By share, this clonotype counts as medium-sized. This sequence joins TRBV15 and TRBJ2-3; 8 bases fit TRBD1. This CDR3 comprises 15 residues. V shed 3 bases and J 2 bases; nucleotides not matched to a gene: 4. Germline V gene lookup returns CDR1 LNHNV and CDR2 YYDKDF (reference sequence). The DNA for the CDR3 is TGTGCCACCAGCAGGGGGACAGGCTCCACAGATACGCAGTATTTT. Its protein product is CATSRGTGSTDTQYF.

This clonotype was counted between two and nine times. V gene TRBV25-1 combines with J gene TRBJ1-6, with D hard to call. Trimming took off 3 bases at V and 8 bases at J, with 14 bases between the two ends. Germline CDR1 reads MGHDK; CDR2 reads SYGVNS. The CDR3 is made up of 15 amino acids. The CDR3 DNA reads TGTGCCAGCAGTGACCAGACGGAGTATTATTCACCCCTCCACTTT. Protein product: CASSDQTEYYSPLHF.

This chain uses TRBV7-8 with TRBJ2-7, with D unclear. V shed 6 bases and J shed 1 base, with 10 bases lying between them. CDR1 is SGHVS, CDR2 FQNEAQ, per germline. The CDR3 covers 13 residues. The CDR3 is CASRTPVSYEQYF. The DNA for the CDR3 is TGTGCCAGCAGAACACCGGTATCCTACGAGCAGTACTTC.

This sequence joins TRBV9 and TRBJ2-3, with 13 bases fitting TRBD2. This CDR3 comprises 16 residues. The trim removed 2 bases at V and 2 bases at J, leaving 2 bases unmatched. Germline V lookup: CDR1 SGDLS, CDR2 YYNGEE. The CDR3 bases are TGTGCCAGCAGCGTGACTAGCGGGGGGTACACAGATACGCAGTATTTT. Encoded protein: CASSVTSGGYTDTQYF.

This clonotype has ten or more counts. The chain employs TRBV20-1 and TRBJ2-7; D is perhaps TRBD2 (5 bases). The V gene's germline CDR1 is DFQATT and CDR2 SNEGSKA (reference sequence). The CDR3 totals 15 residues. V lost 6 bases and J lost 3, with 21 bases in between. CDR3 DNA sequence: TGCAGTGCAGACATCGGGGAGAAAGATCTCTACGAGCAGTACTTC. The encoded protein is CSADIGEKDLYEQYF.

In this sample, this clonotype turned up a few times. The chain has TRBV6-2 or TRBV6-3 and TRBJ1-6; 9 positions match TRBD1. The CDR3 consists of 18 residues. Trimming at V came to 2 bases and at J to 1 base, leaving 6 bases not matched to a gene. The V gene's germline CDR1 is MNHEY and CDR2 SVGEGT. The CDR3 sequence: CASSYTGTGWSYNSPLHF. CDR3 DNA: TGTGCCAGCAGTTACACCGGGACAGGGTGGTCCTATAATTCACCCCTCCACTTT.

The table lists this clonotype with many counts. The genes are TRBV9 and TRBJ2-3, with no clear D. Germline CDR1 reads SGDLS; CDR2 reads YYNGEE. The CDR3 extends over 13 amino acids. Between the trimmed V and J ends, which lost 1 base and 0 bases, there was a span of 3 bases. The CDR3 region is CASSVLSTDTQYF. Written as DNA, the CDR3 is TGTGCCAGCAGCGTACTCAGCACAGATACGCAGTATTTT.

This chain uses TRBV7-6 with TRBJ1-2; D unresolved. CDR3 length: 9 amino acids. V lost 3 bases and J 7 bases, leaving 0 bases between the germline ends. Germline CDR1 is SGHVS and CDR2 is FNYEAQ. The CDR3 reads CASSFGYTF. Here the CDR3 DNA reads TGTGCCAGCAGCTTTGGCTACACCTTC. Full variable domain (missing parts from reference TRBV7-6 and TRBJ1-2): GAGVSQSPRYKVTKRGQDVALRCDPISGHVSLYWYRQALGQGPEFLTYFNYEAQQDKSGLPNDRFSAERPEGSISTLTIQRTEQRDSAMYRCASSFGYTFGSGTRLTVV.

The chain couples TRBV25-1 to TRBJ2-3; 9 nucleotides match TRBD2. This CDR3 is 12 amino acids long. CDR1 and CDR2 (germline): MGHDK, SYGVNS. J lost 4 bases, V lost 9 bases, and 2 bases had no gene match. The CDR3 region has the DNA TGTGCCAGTCGGACTAGCGCAGATACGCAGTATTTT. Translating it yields CASRTSADTQYF.

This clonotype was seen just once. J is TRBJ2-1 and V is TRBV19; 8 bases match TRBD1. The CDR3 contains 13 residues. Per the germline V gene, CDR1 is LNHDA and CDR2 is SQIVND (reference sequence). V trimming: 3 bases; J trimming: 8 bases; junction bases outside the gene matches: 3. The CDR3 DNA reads TGTGCCAGTAGTATTGTGACAGGGGATGAGCAGTTCTTC. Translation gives CASSIVTGDEQFF.

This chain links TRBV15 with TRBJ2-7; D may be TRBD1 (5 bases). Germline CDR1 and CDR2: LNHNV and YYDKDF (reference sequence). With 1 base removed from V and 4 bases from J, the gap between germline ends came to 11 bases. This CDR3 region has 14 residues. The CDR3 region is CATSRVRGAYEQYF. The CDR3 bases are TGTGCCACCAGCAGAGTTCGTGGGGCTTACGAGCAGTACTTC.

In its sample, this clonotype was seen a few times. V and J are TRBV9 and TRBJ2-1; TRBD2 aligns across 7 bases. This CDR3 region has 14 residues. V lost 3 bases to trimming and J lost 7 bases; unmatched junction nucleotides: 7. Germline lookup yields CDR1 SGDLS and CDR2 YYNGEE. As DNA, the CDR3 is TGTGCCAGCAGCGGGTGGGAGGGTTGGAATGAGCAGTTCTTC. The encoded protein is CASSGWEGWNEQFF.

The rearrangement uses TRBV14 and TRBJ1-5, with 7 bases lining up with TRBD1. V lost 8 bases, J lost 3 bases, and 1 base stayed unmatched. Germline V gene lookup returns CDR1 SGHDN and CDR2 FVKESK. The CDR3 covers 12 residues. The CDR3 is CASGQVNQPQHF. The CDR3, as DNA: TGTGCCAGCGGACAGGTCAATCAGCCCCAGCATTTT.

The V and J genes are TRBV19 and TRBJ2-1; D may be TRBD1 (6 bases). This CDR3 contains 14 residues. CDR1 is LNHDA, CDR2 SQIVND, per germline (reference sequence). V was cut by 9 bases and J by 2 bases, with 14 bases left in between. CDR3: CASNTGSTYNEQFF. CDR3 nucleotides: TGTGCCAGCAATACAGGGTCCACCTACAATGAGCAGTTCTTC.

CDR3 protein: CATSRYREAQYF. For the CDR3, the DNA is TGTGCCACCAGCAGATACAGGGAAGCGCAGTATTTT. The chain combines TRBV15 with TRBJ2-3; a possible D gene is TRBD1 (6 bases). The CDR3 sequence is 12 residues long. Germline V CDR1 and CDR2: LNHNV, YYDKDF (reference sequence). The germline V and J ends were trimmed by 2 bases and 10 bases, with 10 bases remaining between them.

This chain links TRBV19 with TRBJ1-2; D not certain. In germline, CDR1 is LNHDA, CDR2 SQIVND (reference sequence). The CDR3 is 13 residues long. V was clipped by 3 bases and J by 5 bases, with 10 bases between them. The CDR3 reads CASSMSGGYGYTF. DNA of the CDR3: TGTGCCAGTAGTATGTCCGGTGGTTATGGCTACACCTTC.